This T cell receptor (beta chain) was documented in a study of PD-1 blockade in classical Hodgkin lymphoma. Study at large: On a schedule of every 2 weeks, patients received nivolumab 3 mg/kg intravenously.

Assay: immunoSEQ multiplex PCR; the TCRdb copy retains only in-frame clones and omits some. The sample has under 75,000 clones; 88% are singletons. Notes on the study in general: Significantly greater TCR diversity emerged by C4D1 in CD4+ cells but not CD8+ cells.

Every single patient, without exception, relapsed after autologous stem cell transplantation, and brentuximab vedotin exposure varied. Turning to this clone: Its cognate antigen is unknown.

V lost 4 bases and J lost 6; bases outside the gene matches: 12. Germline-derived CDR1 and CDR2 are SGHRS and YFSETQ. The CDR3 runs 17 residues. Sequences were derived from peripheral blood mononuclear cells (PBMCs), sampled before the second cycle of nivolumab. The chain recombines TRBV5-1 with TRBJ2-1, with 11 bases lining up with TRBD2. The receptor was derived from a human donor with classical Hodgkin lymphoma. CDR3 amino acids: CASSQTGSSGGFNEQFF. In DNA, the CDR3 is TGCGCCAGCAGCCAAACCGGTTCTAGCGGGGGGTTCAATGAGCAGTTCTTC.